This is a list of T cell receptor beta chains from one sample in a study of OX40 agonist ivuxolimab in advanced cancers. Some clones are missing from TCRdb's copy, which holds only in-frame ones; the method was immunoSEQ multiplex PCR. The data show 65,000 to 75,000 clones, approximately 81% seen once. The sequencing here drew on CD4+ or CD8+ T cells sorted from blood, taken in a trial of the OX40 agonist ivuxolimab. The receptors were sampled from an adult with an advanced solid tumor such as melanoma, head and neck, liver or kidney cancer. Both conserved end residues are part of each CDR3. Each record gives: D gene, clone size, J gene, V gene, CDR3 DNA, CDR3 protein. D genes are given only for firm matches. Part of the rows lack a size; the others show once, few, many or a class for expanded clones.

D: .
size: .
J: TRBJ1-2
V: TRBV11-2
DNA: TGTGCCAGCAGCTTCTCGGCAGGGATGGTTGGAGGCTACACCTTC
CDR3: CASSFSAGMVGGYTF

D: TRBD1
size: .
J: TRBJ1-2
V: TRBV5-4
DNA: TGTGCCAGCAGCTTGGCGACAGGGGATGGCTACACCTTC
CDR3: CASSLATGDGYTF

D: .
size: .
J: TRBJ1-6
V: TRBV5-8
DNA: TGTGCCAGCAGCTCCCTATTGGACCGCCCCAGATTAAATTCACCCCTCCACTTT
CDR3: CASSSLLDRPRLNSPLHF

D: .
size: .
J: TRBJ1-6
V: TRBV21-1
DNA: TGTGCCAGCAGCGTAGGCCCGGGACAGGGGGCCGCGGCCCTCCACTTT
CDR3: CASSVGPGQGAAALHF

D: .
size: once
J: TRBJ1-2
V: TRBV7-2
DNA: TGTGCCAGCAGCTTAGCGGCCTACAACTATGGCTACACCTTC
CDR3: CASSLAAYNYGYTF

D: TRBD1
size: few
J: TRBJ1-2
V: TRBV16
DNA: TGTGCCAGCAGCCAACAAGGACAGGGGATTGATGGCTACACCTTC
CDR3: CASSQQGQGIDGYTF

D: .
size: .
J: TRBJ1-5
V: TRBV9
DNA: TGTGCCAGCAGCGTAGATCCCCTTCAGCCCCAGCATTTT
CDR3: CASSVDPLQPQHF

D: .
size: .
J: TRBJ2-5
V: TRBV6-6
DNA: TGTGCCAGCAGTTACGGAGAGACCCAGTACTTC
CDR3: CASSYGETQYF

D: .
size: .
J: TRBJ2-1
V: TRBV7-9
DNA: TGTGCCAGCAGCCCCCGCGCTAGCAATGAGCAGTTCTTC
CDR3: CASSPRASNEQFF

D: .
size: .
J: TRBJ2-5
V: TRBV2
DNA: TGTGCCAGCAGAAGTTGGGGGCGGCGCCAAGAGACCCAGTACTTC
CDR3: CASRSWGRRQETQYF

D: .
size: .
J: TRBJ1-1
V: TRBV11-3
DNA: TGTGCCAGCAGACAACCCTTAGCGGGGACTGAAGCTTTCTTT
CDR3: CASRQPLAGTEAFF

D: TRBD1
size: .
J: TRBJ1-2
V: TRBV6-5
DNA: TGTGCCAGCAGCCGCTACGGACAGGGGAACTATGGCTACACCTTC
CDR3: CASSRYGQGNYGYTF

D: TRBD2
size: few
J: TRBJ2-1
V: TRBV6-4
DNA: TGTGCCAGCAGTGACAAGGCCCGCGGGGGGGGCTACAATGAGCAGTTCTTC
CDR3: CASSDKARGGGYNEQFF

D: TRBD2
size: .
J: TRBJ2-3
V: TRBV10-3
DNA: TGTGCCATGAGGACTAGCGGGAGCGACACAGATACGCAGTATTTT
CDR3: CAMRTSGSDTDTQYF

D: .
size: .
J: TRBJ2-7
V: TRBV19
DNA: TGTGCCAGTAGTATAAGTAGGACGGTACCCTCCTACGAGCAGTACTTC
CDR3: CASSISRTVPSYEQYF

D: .
size: .
J: TRBJ1-1
V: TRBV29-1
DNA: TGCAGCGTTGAAGATCTGACTCGAGGGCCGGTGAACACTGAAGCTTTCTTT
CDR3: CSVEDLTRGPVNTEAFF

D: TRBD1
size: few
J: TRBJ2-5
V: TRBV15
DNA: TGTGCCACCAGCAGAAACAGGGGGCTTGAAGGTATTGGAGAGACCCAGTACTTC
CDR3: CATSRNRGLEGIGETQYF

D: .
size: once
J: TRBJ1-2
V: TRBV9
DNA: TGTGCCAGCAGCGTAGAGGGTACCAGGTATGGCTACACCTTC
CDR3: CASSVEGTRYGYTF

D: .
size: .
J: TRBJ2-2
V: TRBV2
DNA: TGTGCCAGCACCGGGCAGGGTACATTCACCGGGGAGCTGTTTTTT
CDR3: CASTGQGTFTGELFF

D: TRBD1
size: .
J: TRBJ2-7
V: TRBV4-2
DNA: TGTGCCAGCAGCGTCGCCACAGGGGTCGACTACGAGCAGTACTTC
CDR3: CASSVATGVDYEQYF

D: .
size: .
J: TRBJ1-2
V: TRBV15
DNA: TGTGCCACCAGCAGAGGAACGGGGTCCCGGGGCTACACCTTC
CDR3: CATSRGTGSRGYTF

D: .
size: .
J: TRBJ2-3
V: TRBV7-9
DNA: TGTGCCAGCAGCCCTGCGGGGACTAGCACAGATACGCAGTATTTT
CDR3: CASSPAGTSTDTQYF

D: TRBD2
size: .
J: TRBJ2-7
V: TRBV6-5
DNA: TGTGCCAGCAGTCGGTCAGGGAGGGCCTACGAGCAGTACTTC
CDR3: CASSRSGRAYEQYF

D: TRBD2
size: .
J: TRBJ2-2
V: TRBV11-3
DNA: TGTGCCAGCAGCTTAGGCGGGGGAACCGGGGAGCTGTTTTTT
CDR3: CASSLGGGTGELFF

D: .
size: .
J: TRBJ1-2
V: TRBV20-1
DNA: TGCAGTGCTAGGCTCCGGGATGGCTACACCTTC
CDR3: CSARLRDGYTF

D: .
size: .
J: TRBJ2-1
V: TRBV7-2
DNA: TGTGCCAGCAGCTTACGACCACCCGGGGGAACCTTCAATGAGCAGTTCTTC
CDR3: CASSLRPPGGTFNEQFF

D: TRBD1
size: .
J: TRBJ1-2
V: TRBV11-2
DNA: TGTGCCAGCAGCTTGACAACGGGACAGGGGGCCGGGACCTTC
CDR3: CASSLTTGQGAGTF

D: .
size: .
J: TRBJ1-6
V: TRBV6-6
DNA: TGTGCCAGCAGCTTAAACACGGGGTCACCCCTCCACTTT
CDR3: CASSLNTGSPLHF

D: .
size: few
J: TRBJ1-2
V: TRBV28
DNA: TGTGCCAGCAGTTTACGGCTCTATGGCTACACCTTC
CDR3: CASSLRLYGYTF